The rows below give T cell receptor beta chains drawn from one sample of a study of T cells in Graves' hyperthyroidism and ophthalmopathy. A single record per CDR3 protein comes from TCRdb applying MiXCR to the multiplex PCR reads. The data contain approximately 740,000 distinct CDR3 sequences, approximately 15% of them singletons. The sequencing input was blood. Every receptor here comes from a young woman with Graves' hyperthyroidism. Both conserved end residues are part of each CDR3. Fields, in order: clone size, CDR3 length, D gene, J gene, V gene, CDR3 DNA, CDR3 protein. A D gene is named only where the DNA matches it firmly. Only part of the rows carry a size: once, few, many, or a class if the clone is expanded.

size: few
length: 13
D: -
J: TRBJ2-7
V: TRBV29-1
DNA: TGCAGCGTTGAGACAGGTTCACACTACGAGCAGTACTTC
CDR3: CSVETGSHYEQYF

size: -
length: 16
D: TRBD2
J: TRBJ2-5
V: TRBV5-1
DNA: TGCGCCAGCAGCCGAGGGGCTAGCGGGATACAAGAGACCCAGTACTTC
CDR3: CASSRGASGIQETQYF

size: many
length: 14
D: -
J: TRBJ2-3
V: TRBV11-1
DNA: TGTGCCAGCAGGAGGAACATGGCGCTGGATACGCAGTATTTT
CDR3: CASRRNMALDTQYF

size: many
length: 17
D: TRBD2
J: TRBJ2-3
V: TRBV28
DNA: TGTGCCAGCAGCTCTCTAGCGGGAGGGCCGCGGAAAGATACGCAGTATTTT
CDR3: CASSSLAGGPRKDTQYF

size: many
length: 18
D: TRBD2
J: TRBJ2-5
V: TRBV7-2
DNA: TGTGCCAGCAGCTTAGGGGGACTAGCGGGGGGAGTCCAAGAGACCCAGTACTTC
CDR3: CASSLGGLAGGVQETQYF

size: many
length: 14
D: -
J: TRBJ2-1
V: TRBV3-1
DNA: TGTGCCAGCAGCCCAAACGGACTCTACAATGAGCAGTTCTTC
CDR3: CASSPNGLYNEQFF

size: -
length: 17
D: TRBD2
J: TRBJ2-5
V: TRBV4-3
DNA: TGCGCCAGCAGCCAAGGAGCGGGAGGGGATGGGCGAGAGACCCAGTACTTC
CDR3: CASSQGAGGDGRETQYF

size: many
length: 13
D: -
J: TRBJ1-6
V: TRBV30
DNA: TGTGCCTGGAGTGGGACAGCTGGTTCACCCCTCCACTTT
CDR3: CAWSGTAGSPLHF

size: few
length: 12
D: -
J: TRBJ2-7
V: TRBV7-2
DNA: TGTGCCAGCTCCCGGGACGTCCACGAGCAGTACTTC
CDR3: CASSRDVHEQYF

size: many
length: 14
D: -
J: TRBJ2-5
V: TRBV15
DNA: TGTGCCACCTCCGCTTACGCGGACCAAGAGACCCAGTACTTC
CDR3: CATSAYADQETQYF

size: many
length: 17
D: -
J: TRBJ2-5
V: TRBV11-3
DNA: TGTGCCAGCAGCTTAGGAGGCGGAGGCAGGATCCAAGAGACCCAGTACTTC
CDR3: CASSLGGGGRIQETQYF

size: few
length: 12
D: -
J: TRBJ1-2
V: TRBV24-1
DNA: TGTGCCACCAGTCACGCCTCCTATGGCTACACCTTC
CDR3: CATSHASYGYTF

size: -
length: 16
D: TRBD1
J: TRBJ1-4
V: TRBV9
DNA: TGTGCCAGCAGCGCGGGACAGAACTACCCTAATGAAAAACTGTTTTTT
CDR3: CASSAGQNYPNEKLFF

size: many
length: 14
D: TRBD1
J: TRBJ2-3
V: TRBV7-9
DNA: TGTGCCAGCAGGCCCGGACAGGGGTCAGATACGCAGTATTTT
CDR3: CASRPGQGSDTQYF

size: -
length: 12
D: -
J: TRBJ2-7
V: TRBV10-2
DNA: TGCGCCAGCGGAGTCGTTATCTACGAGCAGTACTTC
CDR3: CASGVVIYEQYF

size: few
length: 17
D: -
J: TRBJ2-1
V: TRBV5-6
DNA: TGTGCCAGCAGGTCGGTGTGGGCTAGCGCAGAAGACAATGAGCAGTTCTTC
CDR3: CASRSVWASAEDNEQFF

size: few
length: 13
D: -
J: TRBJ1-5
V: TRBV15
DNA: TGTGCCACCAGCCGAATAGTTGGCCAGCCCCAGCATTTT
CDR3: CATSRIVGQPQHF

size: many
length: 17
D: -
J: TRBJ1-5
V: TRBV7-8
DNA: TGTGCCAGCAGCTTAGCTCGGTCAAAACTCGGGAATCAGCCCCAGCATTTT
CDR3: CASSLARSKLGNQPQHF

size: few
length: 15
D: TRBD1
J: TRBJ1-2
V: TRBV24-1
DNA: TGTGCCACCAGTTACGCCAGGGGGACTAACTATGGCTACACCTTC
CDR3: CATSYARGTNYGYTF

size: many
length: 13
D: -
J: TRBJ1-1
V: TRBV30
DNA: TGTGCCTGGAGTCTCCAGCTCGACACTGAAGCTTTCTTT
CDR3: CAWSLQLDTEAFF

size: few
length: 15
D: TRBD2
J: TRBJ2-1
V: TRBV11-3
DNA: TGTGCCAGCACCAGCGTAGCGGGAGGGTACAATGAGCAGTTCTTC
CDR3: CASTSVAGGYNEQFF

size: many
length: 13
D: TRBD1
J: TRBJ1-1
V: TRBV3-1
DNA: TGTGCCAGCAGAGGGACAGGGCTGGATGAAGCTTTCTTT
CDR3: CASRGTGLDEAFF

size: -
length: 24
D: TRBD2
J: TRBJ2-1
V: TRBV7-9
DNA: TGTGCCAGCAGCTCCCCGAGCTTAACCTCCGGGACTAGCGGGGGTGGGAGTTCCTACAATGAGCAGTTCTTC
CDR3: CASSSPSLTSGTSGGGSSYNEQFF

size: many
length: 22
D: TRBD2
J: TRBJ2-1
V: TRBV7-6
DNA: TGTGCCAGCAGCTTAGCCCCCTTACTAGCGGGAGGGCCAAGGTCCTGGTTCAATGAGCAGTTCTTC
CDR3: CASSLAPLLAGGPRSWFNEQFF

size: few
length: 14
D: TRBD2
J: TRBJ2-1
V: TRBV20-1
DNA: TGCAGTTCATCTCTAGCGGACTCCCACAATGAGCAGTTCTTC
CDR3: CSSSLADSHNEQFF

size: -
length: 13
D: -
J: TRBJ2-5
V: TRBV20-1
DNA: TGCAGCGCATATGGGGGGAAACAAGAGACCCAGTACTTC
CDR3: CSAYGGKQETQYF

size: many
length: 15
D: TRBD1
J: TRBJ2-7
V: TRBV28
DNA: TGTGCCAGCGCGGCAAGGACAGGATTCTCCTACGAGCAGTACTTC
CDR3: CASAARTGFSYEQYF

size: few
length: 14
D: -
J: TRBJ1-4
V: TRBV7-9
DNA: TGTGCCAGCAGCTTATCGCCCAATCCGGGAAAACTGTTTTTT
CDR3: CASSLSPNPGKLFF

size: few
length: 15
D: TRBD1
J: TRBJ2-7
V: TRBV5-1
DNA: TGCGCCAGCAGCTTAGGGTGGACAGGGATGAACGAGCAGTACTTC
CDR3: CASSLGWTGMNEQYF

size: few
length: 14
D: -
J: TRBJ2-3
V: TRBV20-1
DNA: TGCAGTGCTAGTGAGGGTTCTGGCACAGATACGCAGTATTTT
CDR3: CSASEGSGTDTQYF

size: many
length: 11
D: -
J: TRBJ2-7
V: TRBV20-1
DNA: TGCAGTGCTAGGGTGGCAGAGGAGCAGTACTTC
CDR3: CSARVAEEQYF

size: many
length: 15
D: TRBD1
J: TRBJ1-2
V: TRBV7-9
DNA: TGTGCCAGCAGCGAATGGGACAGGTCTAACTATGGCTACACCTTC
CDR3: CASSEWDRSNYGYTF

size: -
length: 11
D: -
J: TRBJ2-1
V: TRBV20-1
DNA: TGCAGTGCGACCATTGACAATGAGCAGTTCTTC
CDR3: CSATIDNEQFF

size: -
length: 15
D: TRBD1
J: TRBJ2-1
V: TRBV20-1
DNA: TGCAGTGCTAGAGTGTGGACAGGGACGAGGAATGAGCAGTTCTTC
CDR3: CSARVWTGTRNEQFF

size: few
length: 12
D: -
J: TRBJ1-1
V: TRBV28
DNA: TGTGCCAGCAGTTTAGATGGCTTACAAGCTTTCTTT
CDR3: CASSLDGLQAFF

size: few
length: 15
D: -
J: TRBJ2-4
V: TRBV12-3/TRBV12-4
DNA: TGTGCCAGCAGTTTAGGGGAGATAGCCAAAAACATTCAGTACTTC
CDR3: CASSLGEIAKNIQYF

size: many
length: 13
D: -
J: TRBJ2-2
V: TRBV6-2/TRBV6-3
DNA: TGTGCCAGCAGTTACGAGGGGACCGGGGAGCTGTTTTTT
CDR3: CASSYEGTGELFF

size: few
length: 15
D: -
J: TRBJ2-7
V: TRBV25-1
DNA: TGTGCCAGCAGTCGGCCGGGGACGAGAGCCTACGAGCAGTACTTC
CDR3: CASSRPGTRAYEQYF

size: many
length: 16
D: TRBD2
J: TRBJ2-1
V: TRBV5-1
DNA: TGCGCCAGCAGCATTCAGAGGGGGACTAGAATCAATGAGCAGTTCTTC
CDR3: CASSIQRGTRINEQFF

size: many
length: 16
D: TRBD1
J: TRBJ1-6
V: TRBV13
DNA: TGTGCCAGCAGCTCCAGAACCGGGACAGGGAATTCACCCCTCCACTTT
CDR3: CASSSRTGTGNSPLHF

size: many
length: 13
D: -
J: TRBJ2-1
V: TRBV7-2
DNA: TGTGCCAGCACCTTGGACTATTACAATGAGCAGTTCTTC
CDR3: CASTLDYYNEQFF

size: many
length: 16
D: -
J: TRBJ2-7
V: TRBV28
DNA: TGTGCCAGCAAACAAAGTCCGAGGACCGGCGGCTACGAGCAGTACTTC
CDR3: CASKQSPRTGGYEQYF

size: few
length: 14
D: -
J: TRBJ2-2
V: TRBV4-3
DNA: TGCGCCAGCAGCCAAGATGGGGTGGACGGGGAGCTGTTTTTT
CDR3: CASSQDGVDGELFF

size: many
length: 13
D: -
J: TRBJ2-1
V: TRBV3-1
DNA: TGTGCCAGCAGCCAAGTTGGGCTCGATGAGCAGTTCTTC
CDR3: CASSQVGLDEQFF

size: few
length: 15
D: TRBD2
J: TRBJ2-2
V: TRBV18
DNA: TGTGCCAGCTCACTCGGACTAGCGGGAGCCGGGGAGCTGTTTTTT
CDR3: CASSLGLAGAGELFF

size: -
length: 17
D: TRBD2
J: TRBJ2-7
V: TRBV24-1
DNA: TGTGCCACCAGTGATGGTCTCGGGACTAGCGGGGGCCACGAGCAGTACTTC
CDR3: CATSDGLGTSGGHEQYF

size: -
length: 16
D: -
J: TRBJ2-7
V: TRBV4-3
DNA: TGCGCCAGCAGCCAAGATCTTGGGGGGATCTCCTACGAGCAGTACTTC
CDR3: CASSQDLGGISYEQYF